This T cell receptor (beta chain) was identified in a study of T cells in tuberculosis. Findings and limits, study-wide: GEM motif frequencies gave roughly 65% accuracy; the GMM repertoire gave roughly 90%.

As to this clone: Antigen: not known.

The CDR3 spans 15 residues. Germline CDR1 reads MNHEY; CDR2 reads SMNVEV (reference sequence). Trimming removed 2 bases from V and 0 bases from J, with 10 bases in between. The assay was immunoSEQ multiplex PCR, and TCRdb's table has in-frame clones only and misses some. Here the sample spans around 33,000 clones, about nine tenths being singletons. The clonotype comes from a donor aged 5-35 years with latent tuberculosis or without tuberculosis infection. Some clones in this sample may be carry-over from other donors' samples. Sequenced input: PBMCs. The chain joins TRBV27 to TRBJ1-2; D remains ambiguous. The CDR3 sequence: CASSLGQSANYGYTF. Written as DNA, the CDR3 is TGTGCCAGCAGTTTAGGGCAGTCAGCTAACTATGGCTACACCTTC.